This T cell receptor (beta chain) was observed in a study of blood T cells in healthy people across ages (dated by TCRdb to the mid-2010s). As for the study more broadly: Template switching captured roughly one uniquely barcoded TCR beta cDNA molecule per two T cells in model experiments. Two additional independent replicas of 1 million unique cDNA reads from the same blood draw were analyzed for two donors (one aged 18 to 30 and one aged 80 or older). To avoid experimental bias, donors of different ages were spread randomly across the sequencing lanes. Age-related changes in TCR beta repertoire diversity were measured in the study by deep sequencing normalized with unique cDNA molecular identifiers. The donors were divided into four age groups: young (average around 17 years), middle-aged (almost 40), aged (approximately 62) and long-lived (roughly 88).

A word on this clonotype: No antigen is known for it. The sample holds no much larger clone one base away, and base qualities are not on file.

Donors were approximately 42 systemically healthy Caucasian individuals from Russia aged roughly 6 to 90 years. About 9.1 milliliters of peripheral blood were collected from each donor into EDTA-treated Vacutainer tubes. Ficoll-Paque density-gradient centrifugation was used to isolate PBMCs, with at least 6.5 million per sample. Trizol reagent was used to extract total RNA from the PBMCs, yielding at least 6 micrograms per sample. For every donor, an aliquot of PBMCs went through flow cytometry to measure the percentages of naive CD45RAhigh/CD27high T cells. Library preparation was by 5' RACE. TCRdb shows the sequencer as Illumina HiSeq 2500. A second PCR of about 6 to 11 cycles was performed with a sample-barcoded 5' primer and a J-beta primer mix. Each TCR beta cDNA molecule received a unique molecular identifier from a template-switch 5' adaptor carrying 12 random nucleotides. At least 2.5 million CDR3-containing paired-end reads were obtained from each sample. First-strand cDNA was synthesized from all RNA with the Mint cDNA synthesis kit, primed by a TRBC-specific oligonucleotide. All cDNA was treated with uracil-DNA glycosylase and then went through a first 18-cycle PCR with the universal primers M1SS and BC2_uni_R. Processing in the source paper ran as follows. Each sample was normalized by randomly selecting 1 million high-quality reads, each carrying a distinct molecular identifier. Instead of being binned into consensus sequences, reads with shared molecular identifiers were discarded. MiTCR, with a Q25 quality threshold and the strictest error-elimination algorithm, was used for CDR3 identification, clonotype clustering and error correction. A nonparametric unseen species model with Euler transformation was used to estimate lower-bound total TCR beta diversity. TCRdb reworked the public reads: Q25 trimming with fastp, MiXCR clone assembly, productive beta chains retained. Each CDR3 protein appears once, grouped with its most common genes and DNA. These V and J calls originate from TCRdb's pipeline instead of the authors' own analysis. This sample lists 650,000 to 800,000 distinct CDR3 sequences; around 42% were detected once. About 19% of the sample rests with the top ten.

Findings and caveats that apply to the study as a whole: Because profiling used bulk unsorted PBMCs, naive and antigen-experienced compartments could not be compared conclusively. Estimates of total diversity based on one million sequenced T cells were regarded as lower bounds and as underestimates. As age increased, observed TCR beta diversity per million T cells dropped in a roughly linear way, and a significant reduction was already evident by age approximately 40. The CMV infection status of donors was not known, potentially confounding age-related changes in expanded clonotypes. Compared with the aged group, more naive CD4+ T cells, fewer expanded clones and increased TCR diversity were shown by the long-lived group, suggesting age selection. There was a strong correlation between observed TCR beta diversity and the percentage of naive T cells measured by flow cytometry.

At the junction V is shortened by 6 bases and J by 5 bases, with 27 bases in between. Its CDR3 holds 18 amino acids, cysteine through phenylalanine. Only CDR3 DNA remains: 54 bases, in frame from the first base. The sequenced sample consisted of blood. Here the chain combines TRBV12-3 or TRBV12-4 and TRBJ2-3; tentative D gene TRBD2, with 5 bases matching. This clonotype originated in a man aged 55 to 70 in good health. The nucleotide sequence reads TGTGCCAGCAGCCCTGACGGGAACAGCAGCGCCACCCTAGATACGCAGTATTTT. The translation is CASSPDGNSSATLDTQYF.